This TCR beta chain was identified in a study of shared clonotypes between healthy human individuals. Study outcomes and limitations: Donor scarcity curtailed the genetic and exposure-history diversity represented herein. Donor clonotype sharing was expected to depend on sequencing depth.

Every subset's genomic DNA went evenly onto several immunoSEQ plates. About 30,000 T cell genomes, or about 190 ng DNA, went into the sorted-subset replicate PCRs. Clones were sequenced by immunoSEQ multiplex PCR, and TCRdb holds only the in-frame ones, with some missing. This sample has millions of clones; around nine tenths occur once, and the top ten carry over 0.12%. As regards this clone: Its antigen is undetermined. One junction end disagrees with the germline gene, perhaps due to a read error.

The sequenced sample was naive CD4+ T cells sorted from blood. Indicated subset: CD45RA+ positively selected. This TCR was sampled from a man aged 18 to 30 in good health.

The CDR3 reads CASSRSGSPGEKLFF. DNA of the CDR3: TGTGCTAGCAGCCGCTCAGGGAGCCCTGGAGAAAAACTGTTTTTT. The chain joins TRBV7-7 to TRBJ1-4, with D possibly matching TRBD1 (5 bases). CDR1 is SSHAT, CDR2 FNYEAQ, per germline (reference sequence). The CDR3 totals 15 residues. The whole variable domain, filled in from reference TRBV7-7 and TRBJ1-4, reads GAGVSQSPRYKVTKRGQDVTLRCDPISSHATLYWYQQALGQGPEFLTYFNYEAQPDKSGLPSDRFSAERPEGSISTLTIQRTEQRDSAMYRCASSRSGSPGEKLFFGSGTQLSVL.